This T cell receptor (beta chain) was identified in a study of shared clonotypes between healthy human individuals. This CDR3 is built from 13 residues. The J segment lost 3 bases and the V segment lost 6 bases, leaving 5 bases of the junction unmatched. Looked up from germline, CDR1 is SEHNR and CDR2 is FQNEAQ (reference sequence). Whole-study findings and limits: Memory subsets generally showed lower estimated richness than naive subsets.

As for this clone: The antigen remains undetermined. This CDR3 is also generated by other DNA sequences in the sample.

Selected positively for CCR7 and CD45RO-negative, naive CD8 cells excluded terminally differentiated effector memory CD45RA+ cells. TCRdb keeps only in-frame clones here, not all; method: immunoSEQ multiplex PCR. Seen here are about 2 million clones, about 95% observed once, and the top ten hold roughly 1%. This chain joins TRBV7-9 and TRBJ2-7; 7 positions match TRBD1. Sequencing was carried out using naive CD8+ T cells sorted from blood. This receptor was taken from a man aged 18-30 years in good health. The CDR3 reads CASSFWDSYEQYF. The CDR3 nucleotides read TGTGCCAGCAGTTTTTGGGACAGCTACGAGCAGTACTTC.